The T cell receptor beta chain described here comes from a study of siplizumab effects on memory and regulatory T cells. General study findings and limits: Reactions containing siplizumab showed mappable alloreactive CD4+ clones averaging 68.8% Treg-derived, versus under 30% in controls.

To note about this clone: Its specificity is unknown.

TCR templates numbering approximately 9.3 x 10^4 were assayed per sample. Assay: immunoSEQ multiplex PCR; the TCRdb copy retains only in-frame clones and omits some. The table lists some 80,000 clones, over 90% of them singletons. This CDR3 is 16 amino acids long. Germline V CDR1 and CDR2: MGHRA, YSYEKL. Between the trimmed V and J ends, which lost 1 base and 1 base, there was a span of 13 bases. The specimen sequenced was CD8+ T cells sorted from blood. The source of this sequence is a human donor in good health. The chain is built from TRBV4-1 and TRBJ2-5; D is unclear. CDR3 in DNA: TGCGCCAGCAGCCAAGGAGGCCAGAACGCCCAAGAGACCCAGTACTTC. This sequence encodes CASSQGGQNAQETQYF.